This T cell receptor beta chain was obtained from a study of PD-1 blockade in classical Hodgkin lymphoma. Time point: cycle 4 day 1 (C4D1), after less than seven weeks of nivolumab. Every patient relapsed after autologous stem cell transplantation, and brentuximab vedotin exposure varied. The CDR3 is 13 residues long. The V end was cut by 5 bases, the J end by 6 bases, with 11 bases between. Germline loops: CDR1 SGHNT, CDR2 YYREEE (reference sequence). The protocol was immunoSEQ multiplex PCR, while the TCRdb copy is restricted to in-frame clones and leaves out a portion. The sample records 25,000 to 35,000 clones, approximately 72% being singletons.

This receptor was identified in a human donor with classical Hodgkin lymphoma. Source: peripheral blood mononuclear cells (PBMCs), taken before the fourth cycle of nivolumab. The rearrangement uses TRBV5-4 and TRBJ2-2; possibly TRBD2 for D (6 bases). The CDR3 coding sequence is TGTGCCAGCAGACCTGGAGGGTCCGGGGAGCTGTTTTTT. Its translation: CASRPGGSGELFF. Variable domain in full (rest from reference TRBV5-4 and TRBJ2-2): ETGVTQSPTHLIKTRGQQVTLRCSSQSGHNTVSWYQQALGQGPQFIFQYYREEENGRGNFPPRFSGLQFPNYSSELNVNALELDDSALYLCASRPGGSGELFFGEGSRLTVL.